The 13 T cell receptor beta chains listed next were all sequenced from one sample in a study of shared clonotypes between healthy human individuals. Sequencing was performed with immunoSEQ multiplex PCR; in TCRdb, only in-frame clones are kept and a portion is missing. The data contain around 700,000 clones, around four fifths of them singletons. Sequenced sample: memory CD4+ T cells sorted from blood. As to subset: CD45RA-negative fraction. The receptors shown here come from a woman aged 30 to 39 in good health.

This chain uses TRBV7-8 with TRBJ1-4; TRBD1 matches at 8 bases. CDR1 and CDR2 (germline): SGHVS, FQNEAQ. The CDR3 totals 14 residues. V shed 0 bases, J shed 10 bases, and the junction held 4 bases outside the gene matches. CDR3 bases: TGTGCCAGCAGCTTAGCGCACAGGGGGGGAAAACTGTTTTTT. Its protein is CASSLAHRGGKLFF.

The genes are TRBV21-1 and TRBJ2-7. TRBV21-1 is a documented pseudogene. This CDR3 region has 15 residues. In DNA form, the CDR3 reads TGTGCCAGCAGCAAGAGGACCGGTGTGTGTTACGAGCAGTACTTC. It codes for CASSKRTGVCYEQYF.

Comment on this clone: A much bigger clone sits one base away, suggesting this may be a read error. V and J are TRBV5-1 and TRBJ1-2; D is possibly TRBD1 (6 bases). Trimming removed 7 bases from V and 2 bases from J, with 6 bases in between. This CDR3 comprises 11 residues. Germline V gene sequence: CDR1 SGHRS, CDR2 YFSETQ. The CDR3 reads CASGQNYGYTF. CDR3 bases: TGCGCCAGCGGACAGAACTATGGCTACACCTTC.

J is TRBJ2-2 and V is TRBV6-1, with TRBD2 matching 9 bases. There are 16 residues in the CDR3. CDR1 is MNHNS and CDR2 is SASEGT in the germline V gene. V lost 4 bases, J lost 0 bases, and 3 bases stayed unmatched. CDR3 in amino acids: CASSAIAGANTGELFF. The CDR3 DNA is TGTGCCAGCAGTGCCATAGCGGGAGCGAACACCGGGGAGCTGTTTTTT.

This chain uses TRBV4-1 with TRBJ1-4, with D maybe TRBD1 (5 bases). Germline assignment: CDR1 MGHRA and CDR2 YSYEKL. The CDR3 runs to 18 residues. The V end lost 0 bases, the J end lost 4 bases, and 18 bases lay between the germline ends. The CDR3 DNA reads TGCGCCAGCAGCCAAGAAGGAAGGGGTCGTGTTTTTAATGAAAAACTGTTTTTT. It encodes CASSQEGRGRVFNEKLFF.

This clone was found a few times. The chain links TRBV27 to TRBJ1-2; 9 nucleotides line up with TRBD1. The germline V gene has CDR1 MNHEY and CDR2 SMNVEV (reference sequence). This CDR3 has 16 residues. V shed 4 bases, J shed 3 bases, and the junction held 9 bases outside the gene matches. The CDR3 DNA follows: TGTGCCAGCAGTTGGGACAGGGATGGCGGCTACTATGGCTACACCTTC. The encoded protein is CASSWDRDGGYYGYTF.

The chain combines TRBV9 with TRBJ2-7; D might be TRBD2 (5 bases). This CDR3 is built from 15 residues. V lost 4 bases to trimming and J lost 0 bases, with 14 bases between them. Germline CDR1 reads SGDLS; CDR2 reads YYNGEE. The CDR3 nucleotides are TGTGCCAGCAGCCCCGGGGATTGGAGCTCCTACGAGCAGTACTTC. This translates into CASSPGDWSSYEQYF.

This chain connects TRBV10-2 to TRBJ2-1; D call uncertain. Looked up from germline, CDR1 is WSHSY and CDR2 is SAAADI. Deletions cut 6 bases from V and 6 bases from J, with 12 bases between. The CDR3 runs to 13 residues. CDR3 protein: CASSSPGPNEQFF. CDR3 coding DNA: TGCGCCAGCAGCTCCCCCGGCCCCAATGAGCAGTTCTTC.

In this sample, this clone turned up once. The chain has TRBV2 and TRBJ2-1, with 13 bases identical to TRBD2. This CDR3 comprises 15 residues. CDR1 and CDR2 from the germline V gene are SNHLY and FYNNEI. With V trimmed by 10 bases and J by 9 bases, 12 bases remained unmatched. The CDR3 region is CATKILAGGSGEQFF. CDR3 nucleotides: TGTGCCACAAAGATACTAGCGGGAGGGTCGGGTGAGCAGTTCTTC.

The V call is TRBV5-1, the J call TRBJ1-1, with D perhaps matching TRBD1 (5 bases). Germline CDR1 and CDR2: SGHRS and YFSETQ. Trimming pared 4 bases from V and 4 bases from J, leaving 17 bases between. The CDR3 runs to 15 residues. In DNA, the CDR3 is TGCGCCAGCAGCACCAAGACGGGGGGGTCCACTGAAGCTTTCTTT. Its translation is CASSTKTGGSTEAFF.

CDR3 residues: CASRSRAHTEAFF. The CDR3 DNA follows: TGTGCCAGCAGATCCCGGGCCCACACTGAAGCTTTCTTT. The chain carries TRBV5-8 and TRBJ1-1; no definite D call. Trimming shortened V by 5 bases and J by 3 bases, and 11 bases separated the two germline ends. Looked up from germline, CDR1 is SGHTS and CDR2 is YDEGEE. The CDR3 covers 13 residues. Combining the CDR3 with reference TRBV5-8 and TRBJ1-1 gives the whole variable domain EAGVTQSPTHLIKTRGQQATLRCSPISGHTSVYWYQQALGLGLQFLLWYDEGEERNRGNFPPRFSGRQFPNYSSELNVNALELEDSALYLCASRSRAHTEAFFGQGTRLTVV.

V is TRBV28 and J is TRBJ2-7, with 9 bases fitting TRBD2. Trimming took 4 bases from V and 6 from J; bases not matched to a gene: 10. The CDR3 extends over 15 amino acids. Germline-derived CDR1 and CDR2 are MDHEN and SYDVKM. The CDR3 is CASSSGREGRSEQYF. The CDR3, as DNA: TGTGCCAGCAGTTCTGGGCGGGAGGGCCGGTCCGAGCAGTACTTC.

The chain combines TRBV7-2 with TRBJ2-1; D possibly uses TRBD1 or TRBD2 (6 bases each). Between the trimmed V and J ends, which lost 5 bases and 5 bases, there was a span of 13 bases. Germline V gives CDR1 SGHTA, CDR2 FQGNSA. CDR3 size: 14 residues. Here the CDR3 reads CASSLRGGHNEQFF. In nucleotides, the CDR3 is TGTGCCAGCAGCCTCCGAGGGGGGCACAATGAGCAGTTCTTC.